The 6 T cell receptor beta chains below come from one sample, sequenced in a study of technical replicates of blood from a handful of donors. Using immunoSEQ multiplex PCR, the repertoire was profiled, and TCRdb retains in-frame clones only, with some absent. The sample carries 75,000 to 90,000 clones, 95% to 98% recorded once. The material sequenced was T cells isolated from PBMCs. Source of these receptors: a human donor in good health.

CDR3 DNA: TGTGCCAGCACCAAACCGGGTTACGAGCAGTACTTC. It encodes CASTKPGYEQYF. V is TRBV6-6 and J is TRBJ2-7; D is uncertain. V was shortened by 7 bases and J by 4 bases, with 11 bases between the two germline ends. This CDR3 has 12 residues. Germline V lookup: CDR1 MNHNY, CDR2 SVGAGI (reference sequence).

The gene calls are TRBV7-6 and TRBJ2-7; TRBD1 matches at 9 bases. CDR3 length: 19 residues. J gave up 5 bases and V 4 bases, and 21 bases lay outside the gene matches. Germline CDR1 reads SGHVS; CDR2 reads FNYEAQ. CDR3 region: CASSWNPKGIGTGLHEQYF. The CDR3 DNA is TGTGCCAGCAGCTGGAACCCAAAGGGGATCGGGACAGGGTTACACGAGCAGTACTTC.

V usage is TRBV27 and J usage is TRBJ1-5; 8 bases agree with TRBD1. V lost 2 bases, J lost 4 bases, and 1 base stayed unmatched. The V gene's germline CDR1 is MNHEY and CDR2 SMNVEV (reference sequence). CDR3 length: 14 amino acids. This CDR3 is CASSLNRGNQPQHF. CDR3 nucleotides: TGTGCCAGCAGTTTAAACAGGGGGAATCAGCCCCAGCATTTT.

The rearrangement joins TRBV12-5 to TRBJ2-1, with TRBD2 matching over 8 bases. Germline V gives CDR1 LGHNT, CDR2 FRNRAP. The V segment lost 4 bases and the J segment 0 bases; nucleotides outside the gene matches: 11. The CDR3 totals 18 residues. The CDR3 bases are TGTGCTAGTGGTTCCCGCCTTGGACTAGCCCCCTCCTACAATGAGCAGTTCTTC. It codes for CASGSRLGLAPSYNEQFF.

CDR3 DNA sequence: TGTGCCATCAGTGGGGGCGGGATCGTCTCCTACAATGAGCAGTTCTTC. Protein: CAISGGGIVSYNEQFF. The rearrangement uses TRBV10-3 and TRBJ2-1, with D tentatively TRBD2 (6 bases). In germline, CDR1 is ENHRY, CDR2 SYGVKD. The V and J ends lost 4 bases and 0 bases respectively, with 13 bases between them. The CDR3 sequence is 16 residues long.

The chain links TRBV6-1 to TRBJ2-3; the match to TRBD1 covers 8 bases. This CDR3 is 16 amino acids long. Germline trimming cut 2 bases from V and 5 bases from J; bases unmatched to any gene: 9. CDR1 is MNHNS, CDR2 SASEGT, per germline. CDR3 in DNA: TGTGCCAGCAGTGAAATGGCAGGGGGCGGGATAGATACGCAGTATTTT. This codes for CASSEMAGGGIDTQYF.